Listed below are T cell receptor beta chains from one sample, sequenced in a study of blood T cells in healthy people across ages. TCRdb re-called the 5' RACE reads through MiXCR, storing one row per CDR3 protein. Of about 1.4 million distinct CDR3 sequences listed, 59% are singletons. Sequenced input: blood. The receptors come from a man aged 18 to 30 in good health. Both conserved end residues are part of each CDR3. The D gene is left open where the match is weak. Rows may omit the clone size; those that give it use once, few, many or a size class.

clone size	D gene	V gene	J gene	CDR3 protein	CDR3 DNA
.	.	TRBV29-1	TRBJ1-1	CSYRDSLYEAFF	TGCAGCTACCGGGACTCACTTTATGAAGCTTTCTTT
.	.	TRBV4-2	TRBJ1-4	CASSPVESESTNEKLFF	TGTGCCAGCAGCCCTGTGGAGTCTGAGTCAACTAATGAAAAACTGTTTTTT
few	.	TRBV7-2	TRBJ2-7	CASSLEASPSEQYF	TGTGCCAGCAGCTTAGAGGCTAGCCCTAGCGAGCAGTACTTC
.	TRBD2	TRBV27	TRBJ2-3	CASSLTLAGFTDTQYF	TGTGCCAGCAGTTTAACGCTAGCGGGTTTCACAGATACGCAGTATTTT
.	.	TRBV14	TRBJ2-3	CASSQEQGLDTQYF	TGTGCCAGCAGCCAAGAACAGGGCCTAGATACGCAGTATTTT
few	TRBD2	TRBV29-1	TRBJ2-1	CSGLREGEQFF	TGCAGCGGATTAAGGGAGGGTGAGCAGTTCTTC
few	.	TRBV29-1	TRBJ2-3	CSVSGSTDTQYF	TGCAGCGTTAGCGGGAGCACAGATACGCAGTATTTT
.	.	TRBV19	TRBJ1-4	CASKVASTGGEKLFF	TGTGCCAGTAAGGTCGCTTCCACGGGGGGTGAAAAACTGTTTTTT
few	TRBD1	TRBV29-1	TRBJ2-1	CSVAPETGHHEQFF	TGCAGCGTCGCTCCGGAGACAGGGCACCATGAGCAGTTCTTC
.	TRBD1	TRBV20-1	TRBJ2-7	CSARGLTGGEQYF	TGCAGTGCTAGAGGGCTAACAGGGGGCGAGCAGTACTTC
.	.	TRBV29-1	TRBJ2-1	CSVAASNDNEQFF	TGCAGCGTTGCGGCTAGCAACGACAATGAGCAGTTCTTC
.	.	TRBV7-9	TRBJ2-1	CAIPRGNSSYNEQFF	TGTGCCATCCCGCGGGGTAACAGCTCCTACAATGAGCAGTTCTTC
once	TRBD1	TRBV11-2	TRBJ1-6	CASNTDRGLPSPLHF	TGTGCCAGCAACACGGACAGGGGGCTACCTTCGCCCCTCCACTTT
.	TRBD1	TRBV4-1	TRBJ2-6	CASSRFVTGGASGGANVLTF	TGCGCCAGCAGCCGCTTCGTGACAGGGGGCGCCTCAGGCGGGGCCAACGTCCTGACTTTC
few	.	TRBV7-9	TRBJ2-1	CASSPAIYNEQFF	TGTGCCAGCAGCCCCGCGATCTACAATGAGCAGTTCTTC
.	.	TRBV11-2	TRBJ2-2	CASSPQNVGHSTGELFF	TGTGCCAGCAGCCCGCAAAATGTGGGGCACTCCACCGGGGAGCTGTTTTTT
few	.	TRBV9	TRBJ1-5	CASSEGQYSNQPQHF	TGTGCCAGCAGCGAGGGACAATATAGCAATCAGCCCCAGCATTTT
.	.	TRBV7-8	TRBJ2-6	CASSLSGVEGANVLTF	TGTGCCAGCAGCTTGTCCGGGGTCGAGGGGGCCAACGTCCTGACTTTC
.	TRBD1	TRBV6-2/TRBV6-3	TRBJ1-5	CASSEQGAKQPQHF	TGTGCCAGCAGTGAACAGGGGGCCAAGCAGCCCCAGCATTTT
.	.	TRBV5-1	TRBJ2-5	CASSYTDQETQYF	TGCGCCAGCAGCTACACCGACCAAGAGACCCAGTACTTC
once	.	TRBV14	TRBJ2-5	CASSRRGTGYLTQYF	TGTGCCAGCAGCCGGCGGGGGACAGGATATTTGACCCAGTACTTC
.	.	TRBV12-3/TRBV12-4	TRBJ1-1	CASSSPGHLDEAFF	TGTGCCAGCAGTTCCCCGGGACACCTAGATGAAGCTTTCTTT
.	.	TRBV20-1	TRBJ2-1	CSARKYNSIYNEQFF	TGCAGTGCTAGAAAATATAACAGTATCTACAATGAGCAGTTCTTC
.	.	TRBV6-5	TRBJ2-1	CASSIGLPNEQFF	TGTGCCAGCAGTATCGGACTTCCAAATGAGCAGTTCTTC
few	.	TRBV7-8	TRBJ2-7	CASISSGRQVQYEQYF	TGTGCCAGCATCTCTAGTGGGCGCCAGGTTCAGTACGAGCAGTACTTC
.	.	TRBV6-5	TRBJ1-5	CASSNRAGYQPQHF	TGTGCCAGCAGCAACAGGGCCGGGTATCAGCCCCAGCATTTT
.	.	TRBV29-1	TRBJ2-3	CSVASGNPITDTQYF	TGCAGCGTTGCTTCGGGGAACCCAATAACAGATACGCAGTATTTT
.	.	TRBV6-6	TRBJ1-6	CASSPTDPGSPLHF	TGTGCCAGCAGTCCGACAGATCCTGGTTCACCCCTCCACTTT